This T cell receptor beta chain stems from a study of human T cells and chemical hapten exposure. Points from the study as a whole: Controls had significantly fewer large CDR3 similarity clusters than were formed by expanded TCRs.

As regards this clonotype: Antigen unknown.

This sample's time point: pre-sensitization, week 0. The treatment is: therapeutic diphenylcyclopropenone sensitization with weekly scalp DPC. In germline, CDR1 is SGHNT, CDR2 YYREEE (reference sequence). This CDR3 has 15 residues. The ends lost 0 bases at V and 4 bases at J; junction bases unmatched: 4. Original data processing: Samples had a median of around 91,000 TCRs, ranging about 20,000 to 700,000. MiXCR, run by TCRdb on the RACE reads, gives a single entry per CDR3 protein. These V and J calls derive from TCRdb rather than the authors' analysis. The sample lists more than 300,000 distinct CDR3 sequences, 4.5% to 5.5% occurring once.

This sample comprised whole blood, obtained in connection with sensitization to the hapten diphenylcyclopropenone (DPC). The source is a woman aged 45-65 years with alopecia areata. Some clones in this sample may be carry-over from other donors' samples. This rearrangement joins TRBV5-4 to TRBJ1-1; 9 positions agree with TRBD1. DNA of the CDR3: TGTGCCAGCAGCTTGGGCGGGACAGGGACCACTGAAGCTTTCTTT. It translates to CASSLGGTGTTEAFF.